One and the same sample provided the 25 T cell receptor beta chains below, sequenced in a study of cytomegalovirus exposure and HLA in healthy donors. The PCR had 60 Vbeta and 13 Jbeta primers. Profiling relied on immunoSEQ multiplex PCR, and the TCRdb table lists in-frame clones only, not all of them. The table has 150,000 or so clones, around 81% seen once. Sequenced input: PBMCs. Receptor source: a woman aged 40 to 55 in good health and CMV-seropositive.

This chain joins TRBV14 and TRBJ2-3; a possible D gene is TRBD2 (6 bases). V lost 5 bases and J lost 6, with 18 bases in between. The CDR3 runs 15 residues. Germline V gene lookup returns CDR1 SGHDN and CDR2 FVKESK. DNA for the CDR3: TGTGCCAGCAGCAAAACCCGGGACTTCCGGGATACGCAGTATTTT. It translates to CASSKTRDFRDTQYF.

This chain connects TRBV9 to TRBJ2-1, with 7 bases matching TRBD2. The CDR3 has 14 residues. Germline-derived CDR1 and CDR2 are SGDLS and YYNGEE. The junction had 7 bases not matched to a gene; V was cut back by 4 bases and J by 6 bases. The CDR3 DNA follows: TGTGCCAGCAGCCCAACACTAGCGTTCAATGAGCAGTTCTTC. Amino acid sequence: CASSPTLAFNEQFF.

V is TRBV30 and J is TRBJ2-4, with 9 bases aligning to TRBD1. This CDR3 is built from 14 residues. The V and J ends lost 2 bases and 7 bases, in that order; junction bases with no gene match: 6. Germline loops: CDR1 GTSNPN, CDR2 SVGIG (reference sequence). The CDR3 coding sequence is TGTGCCTGGAGTCGGACAGGGGAAGGGAACATTCAGTACTTC. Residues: CAWSRTGEGNIQYF.

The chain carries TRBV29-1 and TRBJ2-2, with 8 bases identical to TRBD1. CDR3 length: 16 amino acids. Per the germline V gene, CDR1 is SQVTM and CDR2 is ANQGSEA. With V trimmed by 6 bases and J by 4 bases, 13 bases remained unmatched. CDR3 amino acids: CSVALAGTGLTGELFF. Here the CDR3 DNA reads TGCAGCGTGGCCCTGGCCGGGACAGGCCTCACCGGGGAGCTGTTTTTT.

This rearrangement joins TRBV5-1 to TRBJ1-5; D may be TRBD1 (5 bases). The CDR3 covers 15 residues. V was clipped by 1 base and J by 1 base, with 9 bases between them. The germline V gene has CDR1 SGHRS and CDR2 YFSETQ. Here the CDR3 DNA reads TGCGCCAGCAGCTTGCTCGGGGGAAGCAATCAGCCCCAGCATTTT. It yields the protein CASSLLGGSNQPQHF.

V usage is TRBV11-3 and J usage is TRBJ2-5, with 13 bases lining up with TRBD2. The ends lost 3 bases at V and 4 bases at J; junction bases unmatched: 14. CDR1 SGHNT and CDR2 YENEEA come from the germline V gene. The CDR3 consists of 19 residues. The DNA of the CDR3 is TGTGCCAGCAGCTTCCGGGGGATGACTAGCGGGAGGTTGGGAGAGACCCAGTACTTC. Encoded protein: CASSFRGMTSGRLGETQYF.

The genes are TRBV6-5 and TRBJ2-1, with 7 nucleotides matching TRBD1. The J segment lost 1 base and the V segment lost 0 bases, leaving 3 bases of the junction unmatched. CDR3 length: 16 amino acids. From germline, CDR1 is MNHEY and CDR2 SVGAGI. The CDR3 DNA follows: TGTGCCAGCAGTTACTCGGGACAGCCATCCTACAATGAGCAGTTCTTC. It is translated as CASSYSGQPSYNEQFF.

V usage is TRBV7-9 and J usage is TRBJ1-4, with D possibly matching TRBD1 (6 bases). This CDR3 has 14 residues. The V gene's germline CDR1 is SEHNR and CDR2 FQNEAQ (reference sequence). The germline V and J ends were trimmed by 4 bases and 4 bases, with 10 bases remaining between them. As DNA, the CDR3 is TGTGCCAGCAGCTCCAGGGGAAATAATGAAAAACTGTTTTTT. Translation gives CASSSRGNNEKLFF.

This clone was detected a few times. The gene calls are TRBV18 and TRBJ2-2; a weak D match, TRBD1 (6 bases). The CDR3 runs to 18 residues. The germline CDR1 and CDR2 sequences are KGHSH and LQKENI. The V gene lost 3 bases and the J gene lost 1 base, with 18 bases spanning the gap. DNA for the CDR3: TGTGCCAGCTCACCGTCCGGGACATCCCACTTGAACACCGGGGAGCTGTTTTTT. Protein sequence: CASSPSGTSHLNTGELFF.

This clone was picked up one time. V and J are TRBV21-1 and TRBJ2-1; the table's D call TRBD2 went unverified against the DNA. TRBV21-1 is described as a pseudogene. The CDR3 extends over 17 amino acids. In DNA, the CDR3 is TGTGCCAGCAGCAAAGCTGCAAGAGCCGGCTCCTACAATGAGCAGTTCTTC. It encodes CASSKAARAGSYNEQFF.

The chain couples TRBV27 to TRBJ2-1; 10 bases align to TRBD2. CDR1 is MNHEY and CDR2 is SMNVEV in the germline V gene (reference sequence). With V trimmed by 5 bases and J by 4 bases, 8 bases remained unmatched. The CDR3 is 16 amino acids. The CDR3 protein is CASSTLAGVGYNEQFF. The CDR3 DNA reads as TGTGCCAGCAGTACCCTAGCGGGAGTGGGATACAATGAGCAGTTCTTC.

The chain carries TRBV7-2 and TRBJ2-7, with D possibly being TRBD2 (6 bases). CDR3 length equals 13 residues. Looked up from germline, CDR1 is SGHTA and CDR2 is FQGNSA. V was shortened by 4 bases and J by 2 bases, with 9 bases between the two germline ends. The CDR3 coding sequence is TGTGCCAGCAGCTGGGGACTTACCTACGAGCAGTACTTC. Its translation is CASSWGLTYEQYF.

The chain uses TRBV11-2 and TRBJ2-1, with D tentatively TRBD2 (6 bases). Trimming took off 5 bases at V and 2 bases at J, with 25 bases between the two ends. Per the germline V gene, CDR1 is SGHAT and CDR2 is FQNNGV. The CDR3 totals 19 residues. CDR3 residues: CASSDFRESRLGTYNEQFF. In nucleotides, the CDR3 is TGTGCCAGCAGCGACTTTCGGGAGAGTAGGCTTGGAACCTACAATGAGCAGTTCTTC.

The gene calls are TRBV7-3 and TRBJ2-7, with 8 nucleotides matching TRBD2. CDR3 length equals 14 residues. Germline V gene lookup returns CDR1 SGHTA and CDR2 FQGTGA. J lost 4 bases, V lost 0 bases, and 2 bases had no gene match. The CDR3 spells CASSLTSGDYEQYF. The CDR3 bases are TGTGCCAGCAGCTTAACTAGCGGGGATTACGAGCAGTACTTC.

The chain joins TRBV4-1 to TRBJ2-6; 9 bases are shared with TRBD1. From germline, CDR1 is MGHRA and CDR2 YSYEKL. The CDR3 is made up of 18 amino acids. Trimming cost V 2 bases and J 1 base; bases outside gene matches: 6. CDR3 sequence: CASSQTTGGLSGANVLTF. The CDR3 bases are TGCGCCAGCAGCCAAACGACAGGGGGACTGTCTGGGGCCAACGTCCTGACTTTC.

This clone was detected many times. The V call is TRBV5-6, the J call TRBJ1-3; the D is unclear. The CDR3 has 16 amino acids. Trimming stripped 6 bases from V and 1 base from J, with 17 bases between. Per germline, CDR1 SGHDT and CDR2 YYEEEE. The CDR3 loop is CASTRSGLGSGNTIYF. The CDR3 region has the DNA TGTGCCAGCACTCGAAGTGGGCTGGGTTCTGGAAACACCATATATTTT.

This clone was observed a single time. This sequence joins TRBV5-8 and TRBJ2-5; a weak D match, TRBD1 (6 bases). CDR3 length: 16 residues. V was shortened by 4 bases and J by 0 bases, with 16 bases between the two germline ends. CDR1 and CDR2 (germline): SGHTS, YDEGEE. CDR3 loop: CASSPGTLLYQETQYF. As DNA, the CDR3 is TGTGCCAGCAGCCCCGGGACATTACTGTACCAAGAGACCCAGTACTTC.

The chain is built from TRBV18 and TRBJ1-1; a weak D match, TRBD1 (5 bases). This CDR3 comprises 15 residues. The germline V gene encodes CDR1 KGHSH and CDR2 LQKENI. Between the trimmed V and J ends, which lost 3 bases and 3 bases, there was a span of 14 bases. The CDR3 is CASSPWRDYDTEAFF. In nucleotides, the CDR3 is TGTGCCAGCTCACCGTGGAGGGACTACGACACTGAAGCTTTCTTT.

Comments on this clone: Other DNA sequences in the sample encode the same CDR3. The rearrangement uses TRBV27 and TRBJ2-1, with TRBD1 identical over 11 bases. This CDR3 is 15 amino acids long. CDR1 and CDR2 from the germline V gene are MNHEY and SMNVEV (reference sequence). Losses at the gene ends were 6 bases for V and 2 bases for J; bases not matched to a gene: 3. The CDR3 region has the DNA TGTGCCAGCAGCCGGGACAGGGGGACCTACAATGAGCAGTTCTTC. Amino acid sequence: CASSRDRGTYNEQFF.

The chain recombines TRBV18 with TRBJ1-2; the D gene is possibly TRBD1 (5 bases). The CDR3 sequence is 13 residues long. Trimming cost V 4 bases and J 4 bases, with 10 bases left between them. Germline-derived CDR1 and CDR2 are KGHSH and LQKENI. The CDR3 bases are TGTGCCAGCTCACGTGGAGACAGCTATGGCTACACCTTC. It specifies CASSRGDSYGYTF.

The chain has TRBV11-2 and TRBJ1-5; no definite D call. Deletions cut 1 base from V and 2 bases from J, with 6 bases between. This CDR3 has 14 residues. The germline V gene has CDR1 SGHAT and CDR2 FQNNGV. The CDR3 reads CASSLGQGNQPQHF. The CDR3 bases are TGTGCCAGCAGCTTAGGTCAGGGCAATCAGCCCCAGCATTTT.

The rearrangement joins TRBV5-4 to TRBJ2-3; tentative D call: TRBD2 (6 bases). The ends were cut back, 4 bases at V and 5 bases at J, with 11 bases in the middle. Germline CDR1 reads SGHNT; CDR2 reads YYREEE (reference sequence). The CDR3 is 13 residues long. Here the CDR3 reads CASSQGLQDTQYF. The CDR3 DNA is TGTGCCAGCAGCCAGGGACTTCAAGATACGCAGTATTTT.

The CDR3 DNA reads as TGTGCCAGCAGCTTAGCGAGGGGGCAAAATATTTACGAGCAGTACTTC. It is translated as CASSLARGQNIYEQYF. The V call is TRBV7-9, the J call TRBJ2-7; 7 bases map to TRBD1. Germline assignment: CDR1 SEHNR and CDR2 FQNEAQ (reference sequence). Trimming removed 0 bases from V and 4 bases from J; junction bases left unmatched: 9. CDR3 length equals 16 residues.

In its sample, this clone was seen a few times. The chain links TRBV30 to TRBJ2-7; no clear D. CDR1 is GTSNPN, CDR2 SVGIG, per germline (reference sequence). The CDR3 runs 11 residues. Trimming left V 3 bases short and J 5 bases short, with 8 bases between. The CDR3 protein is CAWSSPHEQYF. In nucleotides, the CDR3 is TGTGCCTGGAGCTCCCCCCACGAGCAGTACTTC.

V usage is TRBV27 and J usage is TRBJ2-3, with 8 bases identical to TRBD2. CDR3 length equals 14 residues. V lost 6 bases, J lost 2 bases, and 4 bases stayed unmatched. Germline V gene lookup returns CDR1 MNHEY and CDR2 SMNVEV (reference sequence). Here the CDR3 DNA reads TGTGCCAGCAGACTAGCGGTAGTCACAGATACGCAGTATTTT. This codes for CASRLAVVTDTQYF.